The next 17 T cell receptor beta chains were all read from a single sample in a study of neurological immune-mediated disorders. The sample's time point: longitudinal time-point 3. TCRdb re-called the 5' RACE reads through MiXCR, storing one row per CDR3 protein. Altogether roughly 45,000 distinct CDR3 sequences are present, roughly 12% being singletons, with the ten largest covering over 9.5%. The specimen sequenced was PBMCs. The receptors shown here come from a man aged 25 to 40 in good health.

Only a few counts were recorded for this clonotype. This may arise from a read error, as a much more abundant clone is one base away. This chain connects TRBV29-1 to TRBJ1-1, with D tentatively TRBD1 (5 bases). The V gene's germline CDR1 is SQVTM and CDR2 ANQGSEA. This CDR3 region has 10 residues. Here the CDR3 DNA reads TGCAGCGTTACTACAGGTGAAGTTTTCTTT. This translates into CSVTTGEVFF.

There are many counts of this clonotype. The chain is built from TRBV28 and TRBJ2-2; D not certain. CDR3 length: 14 amino acids. Germline CDR1 MDHEN, CDR2 SYDVKM. V lost 5 bases to trimming and J lost 1 base, with 8 bases between them. CDR3 in DNA: TGTGCCAGCAGTGATTACAGGAACACCGGGGAGCTGTTTTTT. It specifies CASSDYRNTGELFF. The full variable domain, in which reference TRBV28 and TRBJ2-2 provide the parts outside the CDR3, is DVKVTQSSRYLVKRTGEKVFLECVQDMDHENMFWYRQDPGLGLRLIYFSYDVKMKEKGDIPEGYSVSREKKERFSLILESASTNQTSMYLCASSDYRNTGELFFGEGSRLTVL.

This clonotype showed up many times. The J gene is TRBJ2-7, the V gene TRBV20-1; 9 bases match TRBD1. The CDR3 runs 13 residues. V trimming: 5 bases; J trimming: 5 bases; junction bases outside the gene matches: 7. The V gene's germline CDR1 is DFQATT and CDR2 SNEGSKA (reference sequence). The CDR3 coding sequence is TGCAGTGCTTTTACAGGGGGCAACAACGAGCAGTACTTC. Amino acid sequence: CSAFTGGNNEQYF.

This clonotype was counted ten times or more. The CDR3 sequence is CASSSTGTGNTGELFF. In nucleotides, the CDR3 is TGCGCCAGCAGCTCAACCGGGACAGGGAACACCGGGGAGCTGTTTTTT. The rearrangement joins TRBV5-1 to TRBJ2-2, with 8 bases fitting TRBD1. V lost 3 bases and J lost 1; bases outside the gene matches: 5. CDR1 is SGHRS, CDR2 YFSETQ, per germline. This CDR3 region has 16 residues.

This clonotype was detected many times. The CDR3 DNA follows: TGCGCCAGCAGGGAGAGACAGACCATCACAGATACGCAGTATTTT. Its protein product is CASRERQTITDTQYF. The chain is built from TRBV5-1 and TRBJ2-3, with a weak D call TRBD1 (5 bases). Trimming removed 5 bases from V and 2 bases from J, with 15 bases in between. Germline CDR1 reads SGHRS; CDR2 reads YFSETQ. The CDR3 sequence is 15 residues long.

This clonotype was counted ten times or more. V usage is TRBV5-6 and J usage is TRBJ2-1, with D maybe TRBD2 (6 bases). The length of the CDR3 is 15 residues. Deletions cut 5 bases from V and 2 bases from J, with 14 bases between. Per germline, CDR1 SGHDT and CDR2 YYEEEE. The CDR3 DNA sequence: TGTGCCAGCAGTTTGACTAGAGGGACCTACAATGAGCAGTTCTTC. It encodes CASSLTRGTYNEQFF.

This clonotype was seen many times. This rearrangement joins TRBV7-9 to TRBJ2-7; D is unclear. Germline CDR1 is SEHNR and CDR2 is FQNEAQ (reference sequence). Trimming stripped 1 base from V and 3 bases from J, with 4 bases between. The CDR3 contains 12 residues. The DNA of the CDR3 is TGTGCCAGCAGCTTAGTTAGCTACGAGCAGTACTTC. This sequence encodes CASSLVSYEQYF. Using reference TRBV7-9 and TRBJ2-7 for the parts outside the CDR3, the full variable domain is DTGVSQNPRHKITKRGQNVTFRCDPISEHNRLYWYRQTLGQGPEFLTYFQNEAQLEKSRLLSDRFSAERPKGSFSTLEIQRTEQGDSAMYLCASSLVSYEQYFGPGTRLTVT.

In its sample, this clonotype was seen many times. The junction does not match germline at one end; this may be a read error. The V call is TRBV6-1, the J call TRBJ1-1; D gene ambiguous. Germline loops: CDR1 MNHNS, CDR2 SASEGT. This CDR3 region has 12 residues. CDR3 residues: CASSEGWTEAFF. The CDR3, as DNA: TGTGCCAGCAGCGAAGGGTGGACTGAAGCTTTCTTT.

This clonotype was recorded at least ten times. V and J are TRBV4-1 and TRBJ1-1; TRBD1 matches at 7 bases. CDR3 length: 15 residues. V lost 1 base to trimming and J lost 4 bases; unmatched junction nucleotides: 6. CDR1 and CDR2 (germline): MGHRA, YSYEKL. CDR3: CASSQGWRGRTEAFF. CDR3 coding DNA: TGCGCCAGCAGCCAAGGGTGGAGGGGGCGCACTGAAGCTTTCTTT.

In this sample, this clonotype turned up many times. The J gene is TRBJ2-3, the V gene TRBV7-2, with D tentatively TRBD1 (6 bases). The CDR3 length is 16 residues. V gave up 1 base and J gave up 1 base, with 12 bases separating them. Germline CDR1 reads SGHTA; CDR2 reads FQGNSA. This CDR3 is CASSLVGARGTDTQYF. The CDR3 DNA reads as TGTGCCAGCAGCTTAGTGGGGGCAAGGGGCACAGATACGCAGTATTTT.

The J gene is TRBJ2-6, the V gene TRBV25-1, with TRBD1 identical over 8 bases. There are 18 residues in the CDR3. Trimming at V came to 8 bases and at J to 3 bases, leaving 15 bases not matched to a gene. Germline CDR1 is MGHDK and CDR2 is SYGVNS. The CDR3: CASAQQGAVPFGANVLTF. The CDR3 coding sequence is TGTGCCAGCGCACAGCAGGGGGCCGTTCCTTTTGGGGCCAACGTCCTGACTTTC.

This clonotype was seen repeatedly, ten times or more. V and J are TRBV6-4 and TRBJ2-1, with TRBD1 matching 11 bases. The ends lost 6 bases at V and 4 bases at J; junction bases unmatched: 5. From germline, CDR1 is MRHNA and CDR2 SNTAGT. The CDR3 is 15 amino acids. The CDR3 protein is CASRPGTGGYNEQFF. The CDR3 bases are TGTGCCAGCAGGCCTGGGACAGGGGGATACAATGAGCAGTTCTTC.

This clonotype has a count of ten or more. The chain couples TRBV7-3 to TRBJ2-2; D may be TRBD2 (7 bases). The CDR3 runs 19 residues. V lost 3 bases and J 4 bases, leaving 24 bases between the germline ends. Germline lookup yields CDR1 SGHTA and CDR2 FQGTGA. CDR3 residues: CASSLGGPTPYSSTGELFF. The CDR3 nucleotides read TGTGCCAGCAGCTTGGGGGGGCCCACCCCCTATTCGTCCACCGGGGAGCTGTTTTTT.

The V and J genes are TRBV19 and TRBJ2-3, with D possibly TRBD1 on 5 matching bases. V was clipped by 3 bases and J by 2 bases, with 9 bases between them. The CDR3 has 14 residues. Germline CDR1 and CDR2: LNHDA and SQIVND (reference sequence). This CDR3 reads CASSISRDTDTQYF. The DNA of the CDR3 is TGTGCCAGTAGTATCTCCAGGGACACAGATACGCAGTATTTT. The full variable domain, in which reference TRBV19 and TRBJ2-3 provide the parts outside the CDR3, is DGGITQSPKYLFRKEGQNVTLSCEQNLNHDAMYWYRQDPGQGLRLIYYSQIVNDFQKGDIAEGYSVSREKKESFPLTVTSAQKNPTAFYLCASSISRDTDTQYFGPGTRLTVL.

To note about this clonotype: This may be a read error: a much more frequent sequence differs by one nucleotide. The chain has TRBV7-2 and TRBJ2-6, with 7 bases matching TRBD1. The CDR3 is 15 residues long. The germline V gene encodes CDR1 SGHTA and CDR2 FQGNSA. The CDR3: CASSLTGTGANVLNF. The CDR3 region has the DNA TGTGCCAGCAGCTTGACAGGGACCGGGGCCAACGTCCTGAATTTC.

This clonotype came up many times. The rearrangement links TRBV5-1 to TRBJ2-1; 7 nucleotides align to TRBD2. With 9 bases clipped from V and 8 bases from J, the junction kept 11 bases outside the gene matches. CDR3 size: 13 residues. The germline CDR1 and CDR2 sequences are SGHRS and YFSETQ. The chain's CDR3 is CATTGLDSDEQFF. CDR3 sequence (DNA): TGCGCCACTACTGGACTAGACAGCGATGAGCAGTTCTTC. Full variable domain (outside the CDR3, taken from reference TRBV5-1 and TRBJ2-1): KAGVTQTPRYLIKTRGQQVTLSCSPISGHRSVSWYQQTPGQGLQFLFEYFSETQRNKGNFPGRFSGRQFSNSRSEMNVSTLELGDSALYLCATTGLDSDEQFFGPGTRLTVL.

This clonotype was counted at least ten times. The chain employs TRBV9 and TRBJ1-5; D uncertain. Germline V gene sequence: CDR1 SGDLS, CDR2 YYNGEE. This CDR3 contains 15 residues. V was clipped by 0 bases and J by 0 bases, with 7 bases between them. The CDR3 loop is CASSVGDNSNQPQHF. CDR3 nucleotide sequence: TGTGCCAGCAGCGTAGGCGACAATAGCAATCAGCCCCAGCATTTT. Full variable domain (remainder filled in from reference TRBV9 and TRBJ1-5): DSGVTQTPKHLITATGQRVTLRCSPRSGDLSVYWYQQSLDQGLQFLIQYYNGEERAKGNILERFSAQQFPDLHSELNLSSLELGDSALYFCASSVGDNSNQPQHFGDGTRLSIL.